This TCR beta chain is from a study of T cells after yellow fever vaccination (dated by TCRdb to 2018 to 2020). Background on the whole study: Libraries from fractions with low cell numbers were prepared with the SMART-Seq v4 Ultra Low Input RNA kit. Two healthy male donors, one aged 18 to 30 and one aged 30 to 39 years, were included in the cohort. To follow T-cell clones before and after primary and booster YFV17D yellow fever vaccination, bulk TCR alpha and beta repertoires were sequenced over time. Bulk PBMC replicates and cell subsets were isolated from blood drawn at multiple timepoints before and after both primary and secondary immunization.

TCR cDNA was made using 5'RACE template switching, a step that added a universal primer site and unique molecular identifiers. Priming for cDNA synthesis came from both the TCR alpha and TCR beta constant segments. Libraries were amplified in two PCR steps, with sample barcodes and sequencing adapters added in the second step. Sequencing of the libraries was done on either Illumina HiSeq 2500 (2x100 bp) or NovaSeq (2x150 bp). On the authors' methods: Reads were demultiplexed and collapsed into UMI consensus sequences with MIGEC, and V(D)J alignment was performed with MiXCR. Using edgeR on replicate PBMC samples, clonotypes were called vaccine-responding if FDR was below 0.01 and the log2 fold change was above 5 up to day 15. CD4 or CD8 identity was assigned to each bulk clonotype according to whether the clonotype was present at higher abundance in the sequenced CD4 repertoire or the sequenced CD8 repertoire. The public reads were run again by TCRdb, first through fastp at Q25 and then through MiXCR, and only productive beta chains were kept. Each CDR3 protein appears once, grouped with its most common genes and DNA. What appears here as the V and J calls and clone size reflects TCRdb's work, not the paper's. Within this sample are about 230,000 distinct CDR3 sequences, with roughly 6.2% of them counted one time only. Clones ranked in the top ten supply around 1.1% of the sample.

The study at large found these results: The secondary T-cell response was weaker than the primary response but faster, peaking on day 5 instead of day 15. Only a couple of donors were included in the study, so the extent to which the findings can be generalized is limited. A small fraction of clonotypes appeared in both the CD4 and CD8 compartments, likely as a result of convergent recombination. Most clones expanded after primary vaccination were re-detected after the booster (approximately 95% of CD4 and 80% to 90% of CD8), suggesting broad memory maintenance. Because abundant contaminating clonotypes from the bulk population could be contained in FACS-sorted repertoires, computational filtering was required.

Trimming costs V 6 bases and J 0 bases, and their ends lie 10 bases apart. From a lookup of the germline V gene, CDR1 and CDR2 are SGHTA and FQGNSA. The cysteine opens and the phenylalanine closes a CDR3 of 14 amino acids. The retained sequence is limited to the CDR3, 42 bases, with the frame set at the first base. The treatment or condition label of this sample denotes: live attenuated yellow fever vaccine strain. PBMCs were isolated from peripheral blood using a standard Ficoll-Paque protocol. Dynabeads CD4 and CD8 positive selection kits were used to isolate the CD4 and CD8 T-cell fractions. RNA was extracted with TriZol from bulk PBMCs, CD4 and CD8 fractions, and dextramer-positive and dextramer-negative fractions. Only a few counts were recorded for this clonotype. Its antigen target is currently unknown. Base qualities are not at hand, and no much larger clone is one base apart.

The TCR was taken from a man younger than 40 who received the YFV17D yellow fever vaccine. This sample comprised CD4+ T cells sorted from PBMCs, obtained on the day of the yellow fever booster vaccination. In this chain, TRBV7-2 is recombined with TRBJ2-3, with the D gene too uncertain to name. CDR3 region: CASRRSPSTDTQYF. The nucleotides are TGTGCCAGCAGACGTTCCCCTAGCACAGATACGCAGTATTTT.